This entry lists 7 T cell receptor beta chains sequenced from one sample in a study of blood T cell repertoires in COVID-19. Here immunoSEQ multiplex PCR was the method, and the copy in TCRdb shows in-frame clones only, minus some. Among about 35,000 clones listed, less than 85% were seen once. Input material: peripheral blood. Receptors originate from a woman aged 70-85 years with acute or convalescent COVID-19.

V is TRBV27 and J is TRBJ2-1; 11 nucleotides line up with TRBD1. V lost 6 bases and J lost 9; bases outside the gene matches: 16. Germline values: CDR1 MNHEY, CDR2 SMNVEV (reference sequence). The CDR3 is 17 residues long. CDR3 protein: CASRRTGGAAGGFEQFF. The CDR3 DNA reads TGTGCCAGCAGGCGGACAGGGGGCGCGGCGGGAGGGTTTGAGCAGTTCTTC.

This chain joins TRBV5-4 and TRBJ1-4; D is possibly TRBD1 (6 bases). This CDR3 is 16 amino acids long. Trimming stripped 5 bases from V and 6 bases from J, with 20 bases between. Germline lookup yields CDR1 SGHNT and CDR2 YYREEE (reference sequence). In DNA form, the CDR3 reads TGTGCCAGCAGTAAGACTGCAGGGGTCGGTGATGAAAAACTGTTTTTT. It yields the protein CASSKTAGVGDEKLFF.

The chain recombines TRBV6-1 with TRBJ2-1; 10 bases are a match to TRBD2. The CDR3 is 20 residues long. Germline-derived CDR1 and CDR2 are MNHNS and SASEGT. The J segment lost 0 bases and the V segment lost 4 bases, leaving 15 bases of the junction unmatched. The CDR3 loop reads CASSVQQASGGMASYNEQFF. The CDR3 DNA reads as TGTGCCAGCAGTGTGCAACAAGCTAGCGGGGGAATGGCCTCCTACAATGAGCAGTTCTTC.

V is TRBV10-1 and J is TRBJ2-3, with D uncertain. The CDR3 has 12 amino acids. V gave up 4 bases and J gave up 8 bases, with 10 bases separating them. Germline loops: CDR1 WNHNN, CDR2 SYGVQD (reference sequence). The CDR3 here is CASSVRSGTQYF. CDR3 nucleotides: TGCGCCAGCAGTGTGCGTTCTGGTACGCAGTATTTT.

The V gene is TRBV6-2 or TRBV6-3, the J gene TRBJ2-7, with D possibly TRBD2 on 5 matching bases. Germline CDR1 and CDR2: MNHEY and SVGEGT. The V and J ends lost 2 bases and 6 bases respectively, with 14 bases between them. The CDR3 covers 14 residues. CDR3 bases: TGTGCCAGCAGTTACGGTCTAAGAGGGAGCGAGCAGTACTTC. Its translation is CASSYGLRGSEQYF.

The chain joins TRBV18 to TRBJ2-1, with TRBD2 matching over 9 bases. The length of the CDR3 is 16 residues. CDR1 and CDR2 (germline): KGHSH, LQKENI. Losses at the gene ends were 0 bases for V and 6 bases for J; bases not matched to a gene: 6. CDR3 in DNA: TGTGCCAGCTCACCACCGATAGCGGGAGCCGGCAATGAGCAGTTCTTC. Protein sequence: CASSPPIAGAGNEQFF.

The V gene is TRBV3-1 (or the pseudogene TRBV3-2), the J gene TRBJ1-1; maybe TRBD1 (5 bases). V was shortened by 3 bases and J by 3 bases, with 8 bases between the two germline ends. CDR1 and CDR2 from the germline V gene are LGHDT and YNNKEL (reference sequence). The CDR3 contains 13 residues. The CDR3 DNA reads TGTGCCAGCAGCCAGGGAGGGGACACTGAAGCTTTCTTT. Its translation: CASSQGGDTEAFF.